Listed below are T cell receptor beta chains from one sample, sequenced in a study of cytomegalovirus exposure and HLA in healthy donors. Method: immunoSEQ multiplex PCR; TCRdb's copy keeps in-frame clones and lacks some. The sample comprises 50,000 to 80,000 clones, 90% to 95% of which are singletons, and approximately 6.4% rests with the top ten. The material sequenced was PBMCs. The receptors come from a woman under 30 in good health and CMV-seropositive. Both conserved end residues are part of each CDR3. The D gene is left open where the match is weak. Expanded clones are given a class, and other clones once, few, many or no size at all.

V	J	D	size	CDR3	DNA
TRBV7-2	TRBJ1-2	NA	once	CASSLGHRVNYGYTF	TGTGCCAGCAGCTTAGGGCACAGGGTGAACTATGGCTACACCTTC
TRBV7-9	TRBJ2-1	TRBD2	NA	CASSYVSLAGGDEQFF	TGTGCCAGCAGCTACGTCTCACTAGCGGGAGGAGATGAGCAGTTCTTC
TRBV13	TRBJ1-1	NA	NA	CASSSYLGAEAFF	TGTGCCAGCAGCTCTTACCTAGGGGCTGAAGCTTTCTTT
TRBV10-1	TRBJ2-1	NA	NA	CASSVLRAPPYNEQFF	TGCGCCAGCAGTGTGTTAAGAGCCCCGCCCTACAATGAGCAGTTCTTC
TRBV30	TRBJ2-1	NA	NA	CAWSGGHGEQFF	TGTGCCTGGAGTGGGGGACACGGGGAGCAGTTCTTC
TRBV10-1	TRBJ1-6	NA	NA	CASSESWDSCSYNSPLHF	TGCGCCAGCAGTGAGTCTTGGGACTCCTGCTCCTATAATTCACCCCTCCACTTT
TRBV6-4	TRBJ2-6	NA	NA	CASSSGRGDGANVLTF	TGTGCCAGCAGTTCCGGCAGGGGGGATGGGGCCAACGTCCTGACTTTC
TRBV7-3	TRBJ2-2	NA	NA	CASSPLIDTGELFF	TGTGCCAGCAGCCCCCTAATAGACACCGGGGAGCTGTTTTTT
TRBV6-1	TRBJ2-4	TRBD1	NA	CASNLWTGSKNIQYF	TGTGCCAGCAACCTCTGGACAGGTTCCAAAAACATTCAGTACTTC
TRBV10-3	TRBJ2-7	NA	NA	CAISATGSSYEQYF	TGTGCCATCAGTGCCACCGGGTCCTCCTACGAGCAGTACTTC
TRBV28	TRBJ2-7	NA	NA	CASSHAIQVLEQYF	TGTGCCAGCAGTCATGCAATACAGGTGCTAGAGCAGTACTTC
TRBV6-5	TRBJ1-2	TRBD1	NA	CASSLQGGEAGYTF	TGTGCCAGCAGCTTACAGGGGGGCGAGGCTGGCTACACCTTC
TRBV9	TRBJ1-1	TRBD1	once	CASSWGQKNTEAFF	TGTGCCAGCAGTTGGGGACAGAAGAACACTGAAGCTTTCTTT
TRBV27	TRBJ2-2	NA	few	CASSFQTGNTGELFF	TGTGCCAGCAGTTTTCAGACAGGGAACACCGGGGAGCTGTTTTTT
TRBV27	TRBJ1-6	TRBD1	NA	CASRPIDRGNSPLHF	TGTGCCAGCAGACCTATCGACAGGGGTAATTCACCCCTCCACTTT
TRBV27	TRBJ2-2	NA	NA	CASSSNTGELFF	TGTGCCAGCAGTTCAAACACCGGGGAGCTGTTTTTT
TRBV11-2	TRBJ1-1	NA	NA	CASSLVGHGGRGTEAFF	TGTGCCAGCAGCTTAGTAGGGCACGGGGGTCGAGGCACTGAAGCTTTCTTT
TRBV7-6	TRBJ2-1	NA	NA	CASSVGSGLYNEQFF	TGTGCCAGCAGTGTGGGGTCGGGACTTTACAATGAGCAGTTCTTC
TRBV4-2	TRBJ2-7	TRBD1	NA	CASSRPGQGIYEQYF	TGTGCCAGCAGCCGCCCGGGACAGGGTATTTACGAGCAGTACTTC
TRBV11-3	TRBJ2-1	TRBD2	NA	CASSLDRGGSGSEQFF	TGTGCCAGCAGCTTAGATCGGGGGGGTTCGGGTAGTGAGCAGTTCTTC
TRBV9	TRBJ2-2	TRBD1	NA	CASSGGTGGNTGELFF	TGTGCCAGCAGCGGTGGGACAGGGGGCAACACCGGGGAGCTGTTTTTT
TRBV13	TRBJ2-1	NA	NA	CASSLGRDEQFF	TGTGCCAGCAGCTTAGGCAGGGATGAGCAGTTCTTC
TRBV4-3	TRBJ1-2	TRBD1	NA	CASSPSDRGLNYGYTF	TGCGCCAGCAGCCCTTCGGACAGGGGGCTTAACTATGGCTACACCTTC
TRBV2	TRBJ1-2	TRBD1	NA	CASGQGVFYGYTF	TGTGCCAGCGGACAGGGAGTCTTTTACGGCTACACCTTC
TRBV23-1	TRBJ2-7	NA	NA	CASSLSSEQYF	TGCGCCAGCAGTCTTTCGAGTGAGCAGTACTTC
TRBV6-1	TRBJ1-5	NA	NA	CASSEALYRAGQPQHF	TGTGCCAGCAGTGAAGCCCTCTACAGGGCGGGTCAGCCCCAGCATTTT
TRBV28	TRBJ1-2	NA	NA	CASSLGNNYGYTF	TGTGCCAGCAGTTTAGGCAATAACTATGGCTACACCTTC
TRBV4-1	TRBJ2-2	TRBD2	NA	CASSQGAQGLGVDTGELFF	TGCGCCAGCAGCCAAGGGGCCCAGGGACTAGGGGTGGACACCGGGGAGCTGTTTTTT
TRBV28	TRBJ2-7	TRBD2	NA	CASRSGASYEQYF	TGTGCCAGCAGGAGCGGGGCCTCCTACGAGCAGTACTTC
TRBV4-2	TRBJ2-5	TRBD2	NA	CASSQVSGGAEETQYF	TGTGCCAGCAGCCAAGTCAGCGGGGGGGCAGAAGAGACCCAGTACTTC
TRBV28	TRBJ1-1	NA	NA	CASSTPRKRSGAEAFF	TGTGCCAGCAGTACCCCTCGCAAGAGGTCTGGCGCTGAAGCTTTCTTT
TRBV18	TRBJ1-2	NA	NA	CASSPAGRVDGYTF	TGTGCCAGCTCACCAGCAGGCAGGGTAGATGGCTACACCTTC
TRBV4-3	TRBJ1-1	NA	NA	CASSPRGRNTEAFF	TGCGCCAGCAGCCCCCGCGGTCGGAACACTGAAGCTTTCTTT
TRBV5-1	TRBJ2-3	NA	NA	CASSLAENTDTQYF	TGCGCCAGCAGCTTGGCCGAGAACACAGATACGCAGTATTTT
TRBV6-5	TRBJ2-7	TRBD2	NA	CASSYLTSGPYYEQYF	TGTGCCAGCAGTTACCTCACTAGCGGCCCATACTACGAGCAGTACTTC
TRBV28	TRBJ1-2	NA	NA	CASSPSAYGYTF	TGTGCCAGCAGCCCTAGTGCCTATGGCTACACCTTC
TRBV30	TRBJ1-3	NA	NA	CAWSVLSFGISGNTIYF	TGTGCCTGGAGTGTATTGAGTTTCGGGATCTCTGGAAACACCATATATTTT
TRBV18	TRBJ1-1	NA	NA	CASSPRQGITEAFF	TGTGCCAGCTCACCGCGCCAGGGGATAACTGAAGCTTTCTTT
TRBV5-1	TRBJ1-2	NA	NA	CASSLDGGSGYTF	TGCGCCAGCAGCTTGGATGGGGGCTCTGGCTACACCTTC
TRBV5-1	TRBJ2-3	NA	NA	CASSLVIAGTDTQYF	TGCGCCAGCAGCTTGGTAATAGCGGGCACAGATACGCAGTATTTT
TRBV19	TRBJ1-1	TRBD1	NA	CASTRTGGVNTEAFF	TGTGCCAGTACGCGGACAGGGGGGGTGAACACTGAAGCTTTCTTT
TRBV11-2	TRBJ1-2	NA	NA	CASSSTASGYTF	TGTGCCAGCAGCTCTACAGCCTCGGGCTACACCTTC
TRBV14	TRBJ2-3	NA	NA	CASSRGTRTDTQYF	TGTGCCAGCAGCCGCGGGACTCGTACAGATACGCAGTATTTT
TRBV19	TRBJ2-1	NA	NA	CASSDRPRGGNEQFF	TGTGCCAGTAGTGACAGGCCGAGGGGGGGCAATGAGCAGTTCTTC
TRBV20-1	TRBJ1-1	NA	NA	CSARVQGRSFF	TGCAGTGCTAGAGTTCAGGGGCGGTCTTTCTTT
TRBV30	TRBJ1-1	TRBD1	NA	CAWSATGATEAFF	TGTGCCTGGAGCGCCACAGGGGCCACTGAAGCTTTCTTT
TRBV7-8	TRBJ2-7	TRBD2	NA	CASSLGLAEYYEQYF	TGTGCCAGCAGCTTAGGACTAGCGGAGTACTACGAGCAGTACTTC